This entry concerns a single TCR beta chain. Individuals with ophthalmopathy presented a Clinical Activity Score of at least 3, a NOSPECS grade of at least 4 and a duration under 3 months. Uncontrolled infection, other autoimmune disease, pregnancy and lactation each barred patients from inclusion. The PBMCs had their origin in approximately 10 ml of fresh peripheral blood. The germline V gene has CDR1 LNHDA and CDR2 SQIVND (reference sequence). The CDR3 totals 16 residues. With 5 bases clipped from V and 5 bases from J, the junction kept 11 bases outside the gene matches. This sample stems from a study of T cells in Graves' hyperthyroidism and ophthalmopathy. Researchers took RNA transcripts and amplified the TCR beta CDR3 regions from them. The primer set for the first-round RT-PCR of the TCR CDR3 was HTBI. MiXCR was run by TCRdb on the multiplex PCR reads, yielding one entry per CDR3 protein. Altogether 250,000 to 300,000 distinct CDR3 sequences are present, roughly a fifth being singletons, with the ten largest covering approximately 37%.

The receptor was derived from a man aged 50 or older with Graves' ophthalmopathy. The chain recombines TRBV19 with TRBJ2-3, with 9 bases lining up with TRBD2. The sample comprised blood. CDR3 nucleotides: TGTGCCAGTAGTCCCCGACTAGCGGCGTGGATAGATACGCAGTATTTT. Translation: CASSPRLAAWIDTQYF.